What follows are 28 T cell receptor beta chains derived from one specimen sequenced in a study of T cell responses to AZD1222 COVID-19 vaccine (dated by TCRdb to about 2021). Sample time point, as interpreted from the label and publication: about 28 days (+/-7) after the second vaccine dose. The meaning of the sample's treatment or condition label: meningococcal conjugate vaccine given as trial control. The library relied on the immunoSEQ multiplex PCR assay. Sourced from immuneACCESS, this table was stored by TCRdb with only in-frame sequences that have V and J called. A share of the clones is absent; for the studies checked, an unresolved V gene accounts for under half, and the remainder has no known explanation. The sample profile shows fewer than 85,000 clones; 70% to 90% of them were found once. More than 4.5% of the sample is held by the ten biggest clonotypes. The material sequenced was peripheral blood, taken 28 days after the second dose of the MenACWY control vaccine. The source of these receptors is an adult who received the MenACWY meningococcal vaccine as a control.

V usage is TRBV2 and J usage is TRBJ2-1, with no clear D. V lost 5 bases to trimming and J lost 5 bases, with 10 bases between them. CDR1 and CDR2 from the germline V gene are SNHLY and FYNNEI. The CDR3 sequence is 13 residues long. Here the CDR3 DNA reads TGTGCCAGCAGTACCGAGCACGACAATGAGCAGTTCTTC. It specifies CASSTEHDNEQFF. Full variable domain (outside the CDR3, taken from reference TRBV2 and TRBJ2-1): EPEVTQTPSHQVTQMGQEVILRCVPISNHLYFYWYRQILGQKVEFLVSFYNNEISEKSEIFDDQFSVERPDGSNFTLKIRSTKLEDSAMYFCASSTEHDNEQFFGPGTRLTVL.

V and J are TRBV21-1 and TRBJ1-1. TRBV21-1 is described as a pseudogene. CDR3 length: 10 residues. This chain's CDR3 is CASSRTEAFF. In nucleotides, the CDR3 is TGTGCCAGCAGCAGAACTGAAGCTTTCTTT.

The CDR3 protein is CASSLGTKNEQFF. The CDR3 DNA reads TGTGCCAGCAGCTTAGGCACTAAGAATGAGCAGTTCTTC. The V gene is TRBV7-9, the J gene TRBJ2-1; D is unclear. CDR3 length: 13 amino acids. V lost 1 base, J lost 7 bases, and 8 bases lay in between. From germline, CDR1 is SEHNR and CDR2 FQNEAQ (reference sequence).

V is TRBV6-1 and J is TRBJ2-1; 7 bases map to TRBD2. The CDR3 loop spans 15 amino acids. The ends lost 2 bases at V and 8 bases at J; junction bases unmatched: 9. The germline gives CDR1 MNHNS, CDR2 SASEGT. Here the CDR3 reads CASSERKGRVDEQFF. The CDR3 region has the DNA TGTGCCAGCAGTGAAAGGAAGGGGAGGGTAGATGAGCAGTTCTTC.

CDR3 DNA: TGTGCCAGCAGTTTTTCGAGAAACTATGGCTACACCTTC. This codes for CASSFSRNYGYTF. The chain links TRBV28 to TRBJ1-2; no clear D. Trimming removed 3 bases from V and 2 bases from J, with 7 bases in between. Germline V gives CDR1 MDHEN, CDR2 SYDVKM. This CDR3 has 13 residues.

The chain uses TRBV7-2 and TRBJ1-2, with D possibly TRBD1 on 5 matching bases. Germline CDR1 reads SGHTA; CDR2 reads FQGNSA. The CDR3 extends over 15 amino acids. V lost 5 bases, J lost 5 bases, and 18 bases lay in between. The CDR3 loop is CASSPFAGTLYGYTF. The CDR3 nucleotides read TGTGCCAGCAGCCCCTTCGCTGGGACGCTTTATGGCTACACCTTC.

The V and J genes are TRBV25-1 and TRBJ2-2; no clear D gene. Trimming took 5 bases from V and 4 from J, leaving 11 bases between them. Germline V gene lookup returns CDR1 MGHDK and CDR2 SYGVNS. The CDR3 extends over 14 amino acids. CDR3 region: CASSPGWSTGELFF. Here the CDR3 DNA reads TGTGCCAGCAGTCCTGGGTGGAGCACCGGGGAGCTGTTTTTT.

This chain links TRBV19 with TRBJ1-5; D is ambiguous. Germline loops: CDR1 LNHDA, CDR2 SQIVND (reference sequence). The CDR3 is made up of 14 amino acids. V lost 7 bases and J lost 7, with 17 bases in between. The CDR3 nucleotides are TGTGCCAGTAACCTACTGGGTGTGAACCAGCCCCAGCATTTT. Translation: CASNLLGVNQPQHF.

This chain joins TRBV25-1 and TRBJ2-4, with D hard to call. The length of the CDR3 is 11 residues. Germline V gene data show CDR1 as MGHDK and CDR2 as SYGVNS. Between the trimmed V and J ends, which lost 4 bases and 15 bases, there was a span of 13 bases. CDR3 amino acids: CASSAWPQLYF. The CDR3 nucleotides are TGTGCCAGCAGTGCCTGGCCCCAGTTGTACTTC.

The rearrangement uses TRBV9 and TRBJ2-1; 14 nucleotides line up with TRBD2. J gave up 8 bases and V 4 bases, and 5 bases lay outside the gene matches. Germline-derived CDR1 and CDR2 are SGDLS and YYNGEE. CDR3 size: 15 residues. DNA for the CDR3: TGTGCCAGCAGCCCGGGACTAGCGGGAGTGTATGAGCAGTTCTTC. Translating it yields CASSPGLAGVYEQFF.

V is TRBV5-5 and J is TRBJ2-7, with D perhaps matching TRBD1 (6 bases). The CDR3 runs to 14 residues. Deletions cut 1 base from V and 2 bases from J, with 10 bases between. Germline V lookup: CDR1 SGHKS, CDR2 YYEKEE (reference sequence). The CDR3 reads CASSLTGNAYEQYF. CDR3 nucleotides: TGTGCCAGCAGCTTGACAGGGAATGCCTACGAGCAGTACTTC.

This clone occurred a few times. The V and J genes are TRBV5-8 and TRBJ1-2; the D is unclear. The CDR3 has 14 residues. Germline CDR1 reads SGHTS; CDR2 reads YDEGEE. The V gene lost 0 bases and the J gene lost 8 bases, with 14 bases spanning the gap. CDR3 DNA: TGTGCCAGCAGCTTGGTGGTCCTCGGGCACGGCTACACCTTC. This codes for CASSLVVLGHGYTF.

J is TRBJ1-4 and V is TRBV6-5; no clear D gene. V was pared by 4 bases and J by 0 bases, with 9 bases between. The CDR3 covers 15 residues. CDR1 and CDR2 (germline): MNHEY, SVGAGI. The CDR3 DNA follows: TGTGCCAGCAGTTCCCCATCCGCAACTAATGAAAAACTGTTTTTT. Its protein is CASSSPSATNEKLFF.

The rearrangement links TRBV20-1 to TRBJ1-1, with D possibly TRBD1 on 6 matching bases. Trimming stripped 5 bases from V and 7 bases from J, with 11 bases between. The CDR3 has 11 residues. CDR1 is DFQATT and CDR2 is SNEGSKA in the germline V gene (reference sequence). CDR3 amino acids: CSARQALEAFF. The CDR3 nucleotides are TGCAGTGCTCGACAGGCCCTTGAAGCTTTCTTT.

The genes are TRBV7-9 and TRBJ1-4; unclear D gene. V gave up 6 bases and J gave up 6 bases, with 11 bases separating them. The germline V gene encodes CDR1 SEHNR and CDR2 FQNEAQ (reference sequence). The CDR3 totals 13 residues. Here the CDR3 DNA reads TGTGCCAGCAGGCCTCCGGGATATGAAAAACTGTTTTTT. It is translated as CASRPPGYEKLFF. Looking up the rest from reference TRBV7-9 and TRBJ1-4 gives the full variable domain: DTGVSQNPRHKITKRGQNVTFRCDPISEHNRLYWYRQTLGQGPEFLTYFQNEAQLEKSRLLSDRFSAERPKGSFSTLEIQRTEQGDSAMYLCASRPPGYEKLFFGSGTQLSVL.

This clone was detected only once. The rearrangement joins TRBV19 to TRBJ1-2; D ambiguous. CDR3 length equals 12 residues. The V end lost 5 bases, the J end lost 8 bases, and 12 bases lay between the germline ends. Germline V gives CDR1 LNHDA, CDR2 SQIVND (reference sequence). The CDR3 loop is CASSSRVGGYTF. In DNA form, the CDR3 reads TGTGCCAGTAGTTCACGAGTGGGAGGCTACACCTTC.

The CDR3 loop is CASSLGTGVHGYTF. DNA of the CDR3: TGCGCCAGCAGCTTGGGGACAGGGGTGCATGGCTACACCTTC. The chain couples TRBV5-1 to TRBJ1-2, with 9 positions matching TRBD1. CDR1 SGHRS and CDR2 YFSETQ come from the germline V gene. With V trimmed by 0 bases and J by 6 bases, 3 bases remained unmatched. CDR3 size: 14 residues.

The chain combines TRBV27 with TRBJ1-2; D gene unclear. Germline V gives CDR1 MNHEY, CDR2 SMNVEV (reference sequence). V lost 6 bases and J lost 8, with 13 bases in between. The length of the CDR3 is 12 residues. The CDR3 DNA reads TGTGCCAGCAGGGTATCCGGGCCGGGCTACACCTTC. Translated, it gives CASRVSGPGYTF.

The V and J genes are TRBV2 and TRBJ2-2; D is unclear. The CDR3 extends over 13 amino acids. Trimming left V 4 bases short and J 1 base short, with 4 bases between. The germline CDR1 and CDR2 sequences are SNHLY and FYNNEI. The CDR3 region has the DNA TGTGCCAGCAGTGCCGAGAACACCGGGGAGCTGTTTTTT. It yields the protein CASSAENTGELFF.

This chain joins TRBV30 and TRBJ1-2; tentatively, D is TRBD1 (5 bases). CDR1 is GTSNPN and CDR2 is SVGIG in the germline V gene (reference sequence). This CDR3 spans 17 amino acids. V shed 0 bases and J shed 3 bases, with 20 bases lying between them. The CDR3 sequence is CAWSVGRYSGVDYGYTF. In DNA form, the CDR3 reads TGTGCCTGGAGTGTAGGTCGTTATTCGGGGGTTGACTATGGCTACACCTTC. Full variable domain (rest looked up from reference TRBV30 and TRBJ1-2): SQTIHQWPATLVQPVGSPLSLECTVEGTSNPNLYWYRQAAGRGLQLLFYSVGIGQISSEVPQNLSASRPQDRQFILSSKKLLLSDSGFYLCAWSVGRYSGVDYGYTFGSGTRLTVV.

The chain has TRBV11-2 and TRBJ2-2; D is ambiguous. Per germline, CDR1 SGHAT and CDR2 FQNNGV. V was shortened by 1 base and J by 5 bases, with 11 bases between the two germline ends. CDR3 length equals 15 residues. CDR3 amino acids: CASSLGLVSTGELFF. Here the CDR3 DNA reads TGTGCCAGCAGCTTAGGGCTAGTCAGTACCGGGGAGCTGTTTTTT.

The chain uses TRBV11-2 and TRBJ1-2; a weak D match, TRBD1 (6 bases). V was pared by 5 bases and J by 4 bases, with 14 bases between. The CDR3 is 14 amino acids. CDR1 SGHAT and CDR2 FQNNGV come from the germline V gene. The CDR3, as DNA: TGTGCCAGCAGCGCCATACAGGGTCCCTATGGCTACACCTTC. It codes for CASSAIQGPYGYTF.

J is TRBJ1-2 and V is TRBV9; D might be TRBD1 (5 bases). The CDR3 covers 14 residues. From germline, CDR1 is SGDLS and CDR2 YYNGEE. Trimming shortened V by 2 bases and J by 7 bases, and 15 bases separated the two germline ends. CDR3 nucleotides: TGTGCCAGCAGCGTCATAGGGGATCAGGGTGGCTACACCTTC. It codes for CASSVIGDQGGYTF.

The V gene is TRBV28, the J gene TRBJ2-3, with no clear D. Germline-derived CDR1 and CDR2 are MDHEN and SYDVKM. This CDR3 contains 13 residues. Trimming took 6 bases from V and 3 from J, leaving 10 bases between them. The DNA of the CDR3 is TGTGCCAGCAGGGATCACCTTACAGATACGCAGTATTTT. The encoded protein is CASRDHLTDTQYF.

The gene calls are TRBV28 and TRBJ2-4, with TRBD1 identical over 8 bases. V shed 6 bases and J 0 bases; nucleotides not matched to a gene: 10. This CDR3 region has 17 residues. The germline gives CDR1 MDHEN, CDR2 SYDVKM. The CDR3 coding sequence is TGTGCCAGCAGCCCAGGGGGACAGGCCCTAGCCAAAAACATTCAGTACTTC. Translated, it gives CASSPGGQALAKNIQYF.

The chain has TRBV7-2 and TRBJ1-3; D possibly corresponds to TRBD1 (6 bases). Looked up from germline, CDR1 is SGHTA and CDR2 is FQGNSA. V dropped 5 bases and J dropped 0 bases, with 14 bases sitting between them. The CDR3 is 16 residues long. The CDR3 protein is CASSLDGQSSGNTIYF. The DNA of the CDR3 is TGTGCCAGCAGCCTCGACGGACAGAGCTCTGGAAACACCATATATTTT.

This sequence joins TRBV28 and TRBJ2-7; weak D call: TRBD1 (6 bases). Germline loops: CDR1 MDHEN, CDR2 SYDVKM. This CDR3 is built from 15 residues. Trimming shortened V by 0 bases and J by 2 bases, and 11 bases separated the two germline ends. The CDR3 DNA reads as TGTGCCAGCAGTTTATGGACAGGCCTCACCTACGAGCAGTACTTC. Its protein is CASSLWTGLTYEQYF.

This rearrangement joins TRBV6-2 or TRBV6-3 to TRBJ2-5; 8 nucleotides line up with TRBD2. The CDR3 covers 13 residues. Looked up from germline, CDR1 is MNHEY and CDR2 is SVGEGT. V trimming: 5 bases; J trimming: 9 bases; junction bases outside the gene matches: 8. The CDR3 spells CASSPQAGEAQYF. In DNA, the CDR3 is TGTGCCAGCAGTCCCCAAGCGGGGGAGGCCCAGTACTTC.